This TCR beta chain is from a study of cytomegalovirus exposure and HLA in healthy donors. Points from the study as a whole: Usually a TCR sequence was rare, but some public TCRs were found in many donors. According to the study, roughly 160 TCR beta chains were cytomegalovirus-associated.

Sequencing used immunoSEQ multiplex PCR; TCRdb keeps in-frame clones, though not all of them. The table lists some 170,000 clones, approximately 86% of them singletons. As for this clone: Antigen: not known.

The origin of this receptor is a man aged 25 to 40 in good health and CMV-seropositive. Sample: PBMCs.

The CDR3 nucleotides read TGCGCCAGCAGCTCCCGGGAGGGCCGTATAAGGTCAACAATAAATGAGCAGTTCTTC. It yields the protein CASSSREGRIRSTINEQFF. V is TRBV5-1 and J is TRBJ2-1; 8 bases are a match to TRBD2. The junction had 21 bases not matched to a gene; V was cut back by 3 bases and J by 7 bases. The CDR3 runs 19 residues. CDR1 is SGHRS, CDR2 YFSETQ, per germline.